The clone carrying this TCR beta chain was observed a few times. Original processing notes: Estimated nucleated cell counts came from reference gene primer amplification. The protocol was immunoSEQ multiplex PCR, while the TCRdb copy is restricted to in-frame clones and leaves out a portion. The DNA gave D and trimming, while V, J and clone size come from that table. The repertoire holds around 130,000 clones, with roughly 86% as singletons. The sample comes from a study of blood T cell repertoires in COVID-19. Across the study: Samples came from the United States, Italy and Spain, spanning acute and convalescent COVID-19.

J gave up 4 bases and V 7 bases, and 4 bases lay outside the gene matches. Germline-derived CDR1 and CDR2 are SQVTM and ANQGSEA. The CDR3 sequence is 12 residues long. This chain joins TRBV29-1 and TRBJ2-5; 9 positions agree with TRBD1. Source material: peripheral blood. The sequence was collected from a human donor in a cohort sampled during active COVID-19. CDR3 region: CSGTGVRETQYF. CDR3 coding DNA: TGCAGCGGGACAGGGGTACGAGAGACCCAGTACTTC. The full variable domain, rest sourced from reference TRBV29-1 and TRBJ2-5, is SAVISQKPSRDICQRGTSLTIQCQVDSQVTMMFWYRQQPGQSLTLIATANQGSEATYESGFVIDKFPISRPNLTFSTLTVSNMSPEDSSIYLCSGTGVRETQYFGPGTRLLVL.